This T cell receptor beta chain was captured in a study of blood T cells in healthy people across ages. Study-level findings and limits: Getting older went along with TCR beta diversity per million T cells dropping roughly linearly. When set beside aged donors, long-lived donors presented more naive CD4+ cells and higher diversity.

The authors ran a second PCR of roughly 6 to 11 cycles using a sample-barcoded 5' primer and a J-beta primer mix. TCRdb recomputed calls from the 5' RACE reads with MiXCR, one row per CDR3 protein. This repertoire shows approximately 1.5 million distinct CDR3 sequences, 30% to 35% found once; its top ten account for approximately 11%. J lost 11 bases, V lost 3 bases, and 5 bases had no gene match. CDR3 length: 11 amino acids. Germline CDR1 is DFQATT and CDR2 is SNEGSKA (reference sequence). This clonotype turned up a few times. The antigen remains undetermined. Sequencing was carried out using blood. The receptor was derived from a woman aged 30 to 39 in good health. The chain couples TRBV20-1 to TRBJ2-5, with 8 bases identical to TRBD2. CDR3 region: CSASAGGSQYF. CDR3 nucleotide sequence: TGCAGTGCTAGTGCGGGAGGCTCTCAGTACTTC.